Listed here are 31 T cell receptor beta chains from one sample, sequenced in a study of CD8 T cells in ankylosing spondylitis (dated by TCRdb to the late 2010s). No antigen has been assigned to these receptors. Libraries were prepared through 5' RACE. Sequencing took place on an Illumina HiSeq 2500. TCRdb trimmed public reads at Q25 via fastp, called clones via MiXCR and kept in-frame beta chains. A single entry per CDR3 protein holds the most common genes and DNA from its merged rows. This sample has about 540,000 distinct CDR3 sequences in its table, and 9.5% to 15% of those were observed once. Together, the top ten hold over 6.5% of the sample. What the work shows at the level of the full study, not this receptor alone: A TCR beta motif made up of several highly homologous amino acid variants appeared to be characteristic of blood from ankylosing spondylitis patients.

The sample was blood, either unsorted or a sorted T cell fraction (not recorded which). These receptor sequences come from a male donor with ankylosing spondylitis.

This chain joins TRBV27 and TRBJ2-7, with D possibly TRBD1 on 6 matching bases. Trimming removed 4 bases at V and 6 bases at J, with 16 bases between. Germline loops: CDR1 MNHEY, CDR2 SMNVEV (reference sequence). The CDR3 covers 14 residues. DNA for the CDR3: TGTGCCAGCAGTTCTCACCAGGGGCTAGGCGAGCAGTACTTC. It is translated as CASSSHQGLGEQYF.

CDR3 DNA: TGTGCCAGTAGTACCCGGGCAGCTAACTATGGCTACACCTTC. Protein product: CASSTRAANYGYTF. This chain uses TRBV19 with TRBJ1-2; D remains unclear. Germline assignment: CDR1 LNHDA and CDR2 SQIVND (reference sequence). Trimming stripped 4 bases from V and 0 bases from J, with 9 bases between. There are 14 residues in the CDR3.

This clonotype has ten or more counts. This sequence joins TRBV5-1 and TRBJ1-1; 8 bases map to TRBD1. V lost 3 bases, J lost 3 bases, and 1 base stayed unmatched. The CDR3 loop spans 13 amino acids. Germline CDR1 is SGHRS and CDR2 is YFSETQ. CDR3 sequence (DNA): TGCGCCAGCAGCTCAGGGGGCCACACTGAAGCTTTCTTT. This gives the protein CASSSGGHTEAFF.

This clonotype has at least ten counts. The CDR3 sequence: CASSSGTEVETQYF. The DNA of the CDR3 is TGTGCCAGCAGCTCCGGGACAGAGGTGGAGACCCAGTACTTC. The rearrangement uses TRBV7-9 and TRBJ2-5; 7 bases map to TRBD1. Germline lookup yields CDR1 SEHNR and CDR2 FQNEAQ (reference sequence). CDR3 length: 14 amino acids. V lost 4 bases, J lost 5 bases, and 7 bases stayed unmatched.

The gene calls are TRBV20-1 and TRBJ1-3, with D maybe TRBD1 (5 bases). The V gene lost 7 bases and the J gene lost 3 bases, with 22 bases spanning the gap. The CDR3 spans 16 residues. Germline CDR1 reads DFQATT; CDR2 reads SNEGSKA (reference sequence). The CDR3 nucleotides are TGCAGTGTCAGTCGGGCAGGGAATCAATATGGAAACACCATATATTTT. Translating gives CSVSRAGNQYGNTIYF.

The gene calls are TRBV20-1 and TRBJ2-1, with D possibly matching TRBD2 (6 bases). Germline values: CDR1 DFQATT, CDR2 SNEGSKA (reference sequence). V shed 0 bases and J shed 4 bases, with 16 bases lying between them. The CDR3 loop spans 16 amino acids. CDR3: CSARDGGNPLYNEQFF. The CDR3 region has the DNA TGCAGTGCTAGAGATGGGGGGAACCCCCTTTACAATGAGCAGTTCTTC.

This clonotype was seen a handful of times. The chain uses TRBV5-6 and TRBJ2-5; 8 bases fit TRBD1. Germline V gene data show CDR1 as SGHDT and CDR2 as YYEEEE. Losses at the gene ends were 5 bases for V and 3 bases for J; bases not matched to a gene: 9. CDR3 size: 15 residues. The CDR3 DNA follows: TGTGCCAGCAGACAATCCGACAGGGGAGAAGAGACCCAGTACTTC. Translation gives CASRQSDRGEETQYF.

Ten or more counts support this clonotype. This chain uses TRBV20-1 with TRBJ1-2, with 9 bases lining up with TRBD1. V lost 5 bases to trimming and J lost 4 bases; unmatched junction nucleotides: 2. This CDR3 spans 12 amino acids. Germline V gene sequence: CDR1 DFQATT, CDR2 SNEGSKA (reference sequence). CDR3 sequence: CSASDRGYGYTF. CDR3 bases: TGCAGTGCTTCGGACAGGGGCTATGGCTACACCTTC.

This chain connects TRBV20-1 to TRBJ2-1; D is unclear. The V and J ends lost 1 base and 0 bases respectively, with 10 bases between them. The germline V gene has CDR1 DFQATT and CDR2 SNEGSKA (reference sequence). This CDR3 spans 15 amino acids. CDR3 nucleotides: TGCAGTGCTAGAGTGGTCACGAGCTCCTACAATGAGCAGTTCTTC. Amino acid sequence: CSARVVTSSYNEQFF.

This clonotype has ten or more counts. The chain has TRBV24-1 and TRBJ2-7, with TRBD2 as a possible D gene (5 bases). There are 10 residues in the CDR3. V gave up 9 bases and J gave up 6 bases, with 8 bases separating them. Germline V gene data show CDR1 as KGHDR and CDR2 as SFDVKD. CDR3 in DNA: TGTGCCACCTTTCGGGGCGAGCAGTACGTC. Residues: CATFRGEQYV.

This clonotype showed up just a few times. The gene calls are TRBV20-1 and TRBJ2-2, with 8 bases fitting TRBD1. Germline CDR1 DFQATT, CDR2 SNEGSKA (reference sequence). V was clipped by 6 bases and J by 3 bases; unmatched bases: 6. The CDR3 loop spans 14 amino acids. CDR3 sequence: CSALTGVDTGELFF. Here the CDR3 DNA reads TGCAGTGCCCTGACAGGGGTCGACACCGGGGAGCTGTTTTTT.

The chain employs TRBV7-7 and TRBJ2-1; 7 bases fit TRBD2. Germline V gives CDR1 SSHAT, CDR2 FNYEAQ (reference sequence). The V segment lost 1 base and the J segment 9 bases; nucleotides outside the gene matches: 9. The CDR3 is 15 amino acids. The CDR3 is CASSLGGGTHAEQFF. The CDR3 region has the DNA TGTGCCAGCAGCTTAGGCGGGGGAACTCACGCTGAGCAGTTCTTC.

The chain has TRBV7-9 and TRBJ1-5; no definite D call. The CDR3 sequence is 12 residues long. Germline assignment: CDR1 SEHNR and CDR2 FQNEAQ (reference sequence). Trimming cost V 8 bases and J 0 bases, with 5 bases left between them. CDR3 region: CASGDSNQPQHF. The CDR3 region has the DNA TGTGCCAGCGGGGATAGCAATCAGCCCCAGCATTTT.

This clonotype was detected only a few times. This chain connects TRBV6-1 to TRBJ1-5; perhaps TRBD1 as D (6 bases). Trimming stripped 6 bases from V and 4 bases from J, with 16 bases between. The CDR3 runs to 15 residues. Germline V gives CDR1 MNHNS, CDR2 SASEGT. CDR3 nucleotide sequence: TGTGCCAGCAGGGGGGGACATACTAGGAATCAGCCCCAGCATTTT. This translates into CASRGGHTRNQPQHF.

The V gene is TRBV6-4, the J gene TRBJ2-3, with 8 nucleotides matching TRBD2. Germline V gene data show CDR1 as MRHNA and CDR2 as SNTAGT. The J segment lost 12 bases and the V segment lost 1 base, leaving 3 bases of the junction unmatched. The CDR3 is 12 residues long. Written as DNA, the CDR3 is TGTGCCAGCAGTGACTTCGGACTAGCACAGTATTTT. Translated, it gives CASSDFGLAQYF.

This clonotype was recorded a few times. CDR3 loop: CASSGNFGLLSYEQYF. The CDR3 DNA reads as TGTGCCAGCAGTGGCAATTTTGGACTCTTATCCTACGAGCAGTACTTC. The gene calls are TRBV2 and TRBJ2-7; a possible D gene is TRBD2 (5 bases). The length of the CDR3 is 16 residues. V was pared by 4 bases and J by 1 base, with 17 bases between. Germline V gene data show CDR1 as SNHLY and CDR2 as FYNNEI.

This chain uses TRBV24-1 with TRBJ2-1, with 7 bases matching TRBD1. V lost 4 bases and J lost 4; bases outside the gene matches: 9. The CDR3 has 16 residues. The germline V gene encodes CDR1 KGHDR and CDR2 SFDVKD. The CDR3 region is CATSDPEGARYNEQFF. For the CDR3, the DNA is TGTGCCACCAGTGACCCAGAGGGGGCGCGATACAATGAGCAGTTCTTC.

This clonotype was counted ten times or more. V usage is TRBV20-1 and J usage is TRBJ1-2, with 7 bases matching TRBD1. This CDR3 is 13 amino acids long. The V segment lost 4 bases and the J segment 7 bases; nucleotides outside the gene matches: 9. Germline-derived CDR1 and CDR2 are DFQATT and SNEGSKA (reference sequence). This CDR3 reads CSAKPGQSIGYTF. The CDR3 DNA reads as TGCAGTGCTAAACCGGGACAGAGCATTGGCTACACCTTC.

This clonotype was detected a few times. The rearrangement uses TRBV20-1 and TRBJ2-2; no firm D call. The CDR3 has 14 residues. With 4 bases removed from V and 5 bases from J, the gap between germline ends came to 14 bases. Germline values: CDR1 DFQATT, CDR2 SNEGSKA (reference sequence). The CDR3 loop reads CSATPGHTTGELFF. The CDR3, as DNA: TGCAGTGCTACCCCGGGCCATACGACCGGGGAGCTGTTTTTT.

The V call is TRBV18, the J call TRBJ1-2; 8 nucleotides line up with TRBD1. V shed 3 bases and J 3 bases; nucleotides not matched to a gene: 6. From germline, CDR1 is KGHSH and CDR2 LQKENI. The CDR3 length is 15 residues. The CDR3 reads CASSPVDRDDYGYTF. CDR3 coding DNA: TGTGCCAGCTCACCGGTGGACAGGGATGACTATGGCTACACCTTC.

This clonotype was seen repeatedly, ten times or more. V usage is TRBV7-9 and J usage is TRBJ1-2; 8 bases align to TRBD1. Germline V lookup: CDR1 SEHNR, CDR2 FQNEAQ (reference sequence). V was clipped by 6 bases and J by 7 bases; unmatched bases: 10. The CDR3 runs to 14 residues. In DNA, the CDR3 is TGTGCCAGCAGGGAATCAGGGGGCTTTCGTGGCTACACCTTC. This translates into CASRESGGFRGYTF.

This clonotype appeared a few times. CDR3 nucleotides: TGTGCCAGCAGTGAACAGGACGGGGGAGGCTACACCTTC. Protein sequence: CASSEQDGGGYTF. The J gene is TRBJ1-2, the V gene TRBV2; tentative D call: TRBD1 (5 bases). The CDR3 has 13 amino acids. V shed 2 bases and J shed 8 bases, with 12 bases lying between them. The germline V gene encodes CDR1 SNHLY and CDR2 FYNNEI.

The chain links TRBV25-1 to TRBJ2-2; either TRBD1 or TRBD2 may supply D (5 bases each). The CDR3 length is 16 residues. The V and J ends lost 3 bases and 2 bases respectively, with 13 bases between them. Germline CDR1 MGHDK, CDR2 SYGVNS. CDR3 protein: CASSDPGTANTGELFF. In DNA, the CDR3 is TGTGCCAGCAGTGATCCCGGGACGGCTAACACCGGGGAGCTGTTTTTT.

This clonotype has a count of ten or more. Its ends do not fully match the called genes, so a read error is possible. The chain employs TRBV6-6 and TRBJ2-2; possibly TRBD1 or TRBD2 for D (5 bases each). Germline loops: CDR1 MNHNY, CDR2 SVGAGI (reference sequence). This CDR3 contains 13 residues. The CDR3 protein is CASSSQGPGELFF. CDR3 DNA sequence: TGTGCCAGTAGTTCCCAGGGACCCGGGGAGCTGTTTTTT.

This clonotype has just a few counts. This chain connects TRBV11-3 to TRBJ2-5; maybe TRBD1 (5 bases). CDR1 is SGHNT and CDR2 is YENEEA in the germline V gene. The length of the CDR3 is 15 residues. V dropped 5 bases and J dropped 2 bases, with 15 bases sitting between them. As DNA, the CDR3 is TGTGCCAGCAGCCCAAAGGGGTTTCGGCAAGAGACCCAGTACTTC. Translated: CASSPKGFRQETQYF.

This clonotype was detected only a few times. This rearrangement joins TRBV18 to TRBJ2-5; the D gene is possibly TRBD2 (6 bases). The germline V gene has CDR1 KGHSH and CDR2 LQKENI. This CDR3 is built from 13 residues. The V gene lost 1 base and the J gene lost 7 bases, with 10 bases spanning the gap. CDR3 protein: CASSPQEEGTQYF. CDR3 in DNA: TGTGCCAGCTCACCACAGGAGGAGGGGACCCAGTACTTC.

This clonotype has just a few counts. The chain recombines TRBV5-1 with TRBJ2-3, with D possibly matching TRBD1 (5 bases). The germline CDR1 and CDR2 sequences are SGHRS and YFSETQ. The CDR3 is made up of 15 amino acids. V was shortened by 0 bases and J by 2 bases, with 10 bases between the two germline ends. Here the CDR3 DNA reads TGCGCCAGCAGCTTGGGGGGCTATTTCACAGATACGCAGTATTTT. This gives the protein CASSLGGYFTDTQYF.

This clonotype appeared a few times. This rearrangement joins TRBV11-2 to TRBJ2-1; the match to TRBD2 covers 9 bases. From germline, CDR1 is SGHAT and CDR2 FQNNGV. The CDR3 totals 17 residues. V was clipped by 2 bases and J by 4 bases; unmatched bases: 9. The CDR3 DNA follows: TGTGCCAGCAGCTTATCCTATAGCGGGAGCGGGTACAATGAGCAGTTCTTC. It translates to CASSLSYSGSGYNEQFF.

This chain joins TRBV12-3 or TRBV12-4 and TRBJ1-5, with TRBD1 matching 7 bases. V was clipped by 5 bases and J by 4 bases; unmatched bases: 8. The CDR3 is made up of 15 amino acids. This chain's CDR3 is CASSRAGGGNQPQHF. The CDR3 nucleotides read TGTGCCAGCAGTCGGGCAGGGGGTGGGAATCAGCCCCAGCATTTT.

Many counts were recorded for this clonotype. The chain uses TRBV3-1 and TRBJ2-1, with D possibly being TRBD2 (5 bases). CDR1 is LGHDT, CDR2 YNNKEL, per germline (reference sequence). The ends were cut back, 2 bases at V and 9 bases at J, with 11 bases in the middle. CDR3 length: 13 residues. The CDR3 sequence: CASSQTSIGEQFF. DNA for the CDR3: TGTGCCAGCAGCCAAACTAGTATAGGTGAGCAGTTCTTC.

V gene TRBV20-1 combines with J gene TRBJ2-1; D is undetermined. V was pared by 0 bases and J by 4 bases, with 16 bases between. The germline gives CDR1 DFQATT, CDR2 SNEGSKA (reference sequence). This CDR3 has 16 amino acids. CDR3 loop: CSARDRGPTVYNEQFF. The CDR3 bases are TGCAGTGCTAGAGATCGTGGCCCCACTGTTTACAATGAGCAGTTCTTC.